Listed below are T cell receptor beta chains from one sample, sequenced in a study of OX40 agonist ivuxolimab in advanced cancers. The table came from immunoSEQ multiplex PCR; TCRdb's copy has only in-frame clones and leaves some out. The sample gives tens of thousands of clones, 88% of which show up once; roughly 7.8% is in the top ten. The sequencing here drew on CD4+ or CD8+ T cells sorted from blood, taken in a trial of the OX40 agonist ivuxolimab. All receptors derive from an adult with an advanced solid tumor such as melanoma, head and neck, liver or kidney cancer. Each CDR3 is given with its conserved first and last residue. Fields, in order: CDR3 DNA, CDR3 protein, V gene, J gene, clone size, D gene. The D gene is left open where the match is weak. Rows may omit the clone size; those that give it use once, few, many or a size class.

cdr3_nt: TGTGCCAGCAGCTGGAGGACTAGCGGGAACGGACTTAATGAGCAGTTCTTC
cdr3_aa: CASSWRTSGNGLNEQFF
v_call: TRBV5-5
j_call: TRBJ2-1
clone_size: NA
d_call: TRBD2

cdr3_nt: TGTGCCAGCAGCTCCTTCCAGCGGGAGGGGGGCTACGAGCAGTACTTC
cdr3_aa: CASSSFQREGGYEQYF
v_call: TRBV7-2
j_call: TRBJ2-7
clone_size: NA
d_call: TRBD2

cdr3_nt: TGTGCCAGCAGACTACACGGAAACTATGGCTACACCTTC
cdr3_aa: CASRLHGNYGYTF
v_call: TRBV28
j_call: TRBJ1-2
clone_size: NA
d_call: NA

cdr3_nt: TGTGCCAGCAGTTACTCGGGGACAGGGGGTGGTGGCTACACCTTC
cdr3_aa: CASSYSGTGGGGYTF
v_call: TRBV6-6
j_call: TRBJ1-2
clone_size: NA
d_call: TRBD1

cdr3_nt: TGTGCCAGTAGTATGGGGGTCCAAACTAATGAAAAACTGTTTTTT
cdr3_aa: CASSMGVQTNEKLFF
v_call: TRBV19
j_call: TRBJ1-4
clone_size: NA
d_call: NA

cdr3_nt: TGTGCCAGCGCGCGAGGGGGCGTGAACACTGAAGCTTTCTTT
cdr3_aa: CASARGGVNTEAFF
v_call: TRBV2
j_call: TRBJ1-1
clone_size: NA
d_call: TRBD1

cdr3_nt: TGTGCCAGCAGTAAGGACAGGGGAATGGGCGGCTACACCTTC
cdr3_aa: CASSKDRGMGGYTF
v_call: TRBV6-5
j_call: TRBJ1-2
clone_size: NA
d_call: TRBD1

cdr3_nt: TGCGCCAGCAGCCCCTTTTTACTAGGGACTTGGCCTAAGGGTACAGATACGCAGTATTTT
cdr3_aa: CASSPFLLGTWPKGTDTQYF
v_call: TRBV4-1
j_call: TRBJ2-3
clone_size: NA
d_call: NA

cdr3_nt: TGCAGCGTTGGGGGCTACAATGAGCAGTTCTTC
cdr3_aa: CSVGGYNEQFF
v_call: TRBV29-1
j_call: TRBJ2-1
clone_size: NA
d_call: NA

cdr3_nt: TGTGCCAGCAGCTTGCGGGGGGCAGGTGAAAAACTGTTTTTT
cdr3_aa: CASSLRGAGEKLFF
v_call: TRBV5-4
j_call: TRBJ1-4
clone_size: NA
d_call: NA

cdr3_nt: TGCGCCAGCAGTTTCGACAGCTCCTACGAGCAGTACTTC
cdr3_aa: CASSFDSSYEQYF
v_call: TRBV5-1
j_call: TRBJ2-7
clone_size: NA
d_call: NA

cdr3_nt: TGTGCCAGTAGCAACTTAGCGGGAAGCTACGAGCAGTACTTC
cdr3_aa: CASSNLAGSYEQYF
v_call: TRBV19
j_call: TRBJ2-7
clone_size: once
d_call: TRBD2

cdr3_nt: TGTGCCAGCAGCCGCGCGACGGGAAATGAGCAGTTCTTC
cdr3_aa: CASSRATGNEQFF
v_call: TRBV7-9
j_call: TRBJ2-1
clone_size: NA
d_call: NA

cdr3_nt: TGTGCCAGTTCTAGCATAGAGGGGGCGGGAGAGACCCAGTACTTC
cdr3_aa: CASSSIEGAGETQYF
v_call: TRBV19
j_call: TRBJ2-5
clone_size: NA
d_call: TRBD1

cdr3_nt: TGTGCCAGTAGATCTGGAGGGAAGGAGACCCAGTACTTC
cdr3_aa: CASRSGGKETQYF
v_call: TRBV19
j_call: TRBJ2-5
clone_size: NA
d_call: NA

cdr3_nt: TGTGCCAGCAGTGATACAGGGGCCTATGGCTACACCTTC
cdr3_aa: CASSDTGAYGYTF
v_call: TRBV6-4
j_call: TRBJ1-2
clone_size: NA
d_call: TRBD1

cdr3_nt: TGTGCCAGCATTCAACAGGTCAATCAGCCCCAGCATTTT
cdr3_aa: CASIQQVNQPQHF
v_call: TRBV6-1
j_call: TRBJ1-5
clone_size: NA
d_call: NA

cdr3_nt: TGTGCCAGCAGTGTAGATTTCCTGAACACTGAAGCTTTCTTT
cdr3_aa: CASSVDFLNTEAFF
v_call: TRBV6-4
j_call: TRBJ1-1
clone_size: NA
d_call: NA

cdr3_nt: TGTGCCAGCAGCTCCCCCGGGACAGGGGTCCGCCCGTGGGACTACGAGCAGTACTTC
cdr3_aa: CASSSPGTGVRPWDYEQYF
v_call: TRBV5-4
j_call: TRBJ2-7
clone_size: NA
d_call: TRBD1

cdr3_nt: TGTGCCTGGAGCCCCGGACAGTTCACAGATACGCAGTATTTT
cdr3_aa: CAWSPGQFTDTQYF
v_call: TRBV30
j_call: TRBJ2-3
clone_size: NA
d_call: NA

cdr3_nt: TGTGCCATCAGGGCGACTGGAAACACCATATATTTT
cdr3_aa: CAIRATGNTIYF
v_call: TRBV10-3
j_call: TRBJ1-3
clone_size: NA
d_call: NA

cdr3_nt: TGTGCCAGCAGCCGCAAGAAATCCTACAATGAGCAGTTCTTC
cdr3_aa: CASSRKKSYNEQFF
v_call: TRBV14
j_call: TRBJ2-1
clone_size: few
d_call: NA

cdr3_nt: TGTGCCAGCTCGAAGGCGGGGTTAACCTACGAGCAGTACTTC
cdr3_aa: CASSKAGLTYEQYF
v_call: TRBV18
j_call: TRBJ2-7
clone_size: NA
d_call: NA

cdr3_nt: TGTGCCAGCAGTGAAGGGTTGGGGCTGCGGGAGACCCAGTACTTC
cdr3_aa: CASSEGLGLRETQYF
v_call: TRBV6-1
j_call: TRBJ2-5
clone_size: NA
d_call: NA

cdr3_nt: TGTGCCAGCAGCCCCTATACCTCCAGCAATCAGCCCCAGCATTTT
cdr3_aa: CASSPYTSSNQPQHF
v_call: TRBV5-5
j_call: TRBJ1-5
clone_size: NA
d_call: NA

cdr3_nt: TGTGCCAGCAGTTTACGGGAAAAACTGTTTTTT
cdr3_aa: CASSLREKLFF
v_call: TRBV28
j_call: TRBJ1-4
clone_size: NA
d_call: NA

cdr3_nt: TGTGCCAGCTCACCCTCCGCCTTCTCCTACGAGCAGTACTTC
cdr3_aa: CASSPSAFSYEQYF
v_call: TRBV18
j_call: TRBJ2-7
clone_size: NA
d_call: NA

cdr3_nt: TGTGCCAGTCAGATTGGAGCCTTCTCTGGAAACACCATATATTTT
cdr3_aa: CASQIGAFSGNTIYF
v_call: TRBV5-8
j_call: TRBJ1-3
clone_size: NA
d_call: NA

cdr3_nt: TGTGCCAGCACCGAAGGTTTAGTTAGGCGGGGGGAGCTGTTTTTT
cdr3_aa: CASTEGLVRRGELFF
v_call: TRBV6-5
j_call: TRBJ2-2
clone_size: NA
d_call: NA

cdr3_nt: TGTGCCAGCAGCGTGGGACTAGCGGGAGGGGAGCAGTACTTC
cdr3_aa: CASSVGLAGGEQYF
v_call: TRBV9
j_call: TRBJ2-7
clone_size: NA
d_call: TRBD2

cdr3_nt: TGTGCCAGTATCCCAAACCCCGGGACAGGGGACTATGGCTACACCTTC
cdr3_aa: CASIPNPGTGDYGYTF
v_call: TRBV19
j_call: TRBJ1-2
clone_size: NA
d_call: TRBD1

cdr3_nt: TGCGCCAGCAGCCAGTCATGGACAGGGTCAACTGAAGCTTTCTTT
cdr3_aa: CASSQSWTGSTEAFF
v_call: TRBV4-3
j_call: TRBJ1-1
clone_size: NA
d_call: TRBD1

cdr3_nt: TGTGCCAGCAGCCAGGGACAGATCAACTATGGCTACACCTTC
cdr3_aa: CASSQGQINYGYTF
v_call: TRBV5-8
j_call: TRBJ1-2
clone_size: NA
d_call: TRBD1

cdr3_nt: TGTGCCAGCAGTCGGGGACTAGCGGGAGGGAGCGAGCAGTACTTC
cdr3_aa: CASSRGLAGGSEQYF
v_call: TRBV6-6
j_call: TRBJ2-7
clone_size: NA
d_call: TRBD2

cdr3_nt: TGTGCCAGCAGCCTGGGGCTCGTTAGCACTGAAGCTTTCTTT
cdr3_aa: CASSLGLVSTEAFF
v_call: TRBV5-6
j_call: TRBJ1-1
clone_size: NA
d_call: NA

cdr3_nt: TGTGCCAGCTCAGGGGGCACAGATACGCAGTATTTT
cdr3_aa: CASSGGTDTQYF
v_call: TRBV18
j_call: TRBJ2-3
clone_size: once
d_call: NA

cdr3_nt: TGTGCCAGCAGCTTGTCGGGGGGCACAGATACGCAGTATTTT
cdr3_aa: CASSLSGGTDTQYF
v_call: TRBV5-8
j_call: TRBJ2-3
clone_size: NA
d_call: NA

cdr3_nt: TGTGCCAGCAGTACCTACAGGAACACCGGGGAGCTGTTTTTT
cdr3_aa: CASSTYRNTGELFF
v_call: TRBV27
j_call: TRBJ2-2
clone_size: NA
d_call: NA

cdr3_nt: TGCGCCAGCAGCCAGGCCCAAAGATTGACAGGGTTAGGAAACACCATATATTTT
cdr3_aa: CASSQAQRLTGLGNTIYF
v_call: TRBV4-3
j_call: TRBJ1-3
clone_size: NA
d_call: TRBD1

cdr3_nt: TGCGCCAGCAGCTCCTCGATAGCGGGAGTATCAGATACGCAGTATTTT
cdr3_aa: CASSSSIAGVSDTQYF
v_call: TRBV5-1
j_call: TRBJ2-3
clone_size: NA
d_call: TRBD2

cdr3_nt: TGTGCCAGCTTAGCGGGGAATCGGGAGACCCAGTACTTC
cdr3_aa: CASLAGNRETQYF
v_call: TRBV2
j_call: TRBJ2-5
clone_size: NA
d_call: TRBD2

cdr3_nt: TGTGCCAGCAGCTTAGGCATGGACTATGGCTACACCTTC
cdr3_aa: CASSLGMDYGYTF
v_call: TRBV11-2
j_call: TRBJ1-2
clone_size: few
d_call: NA

cdr3_nt: TGTGCCAGCAGTTTACAGGGAGACTATGGCTACACCTTC
cdr3_aa: CASSLQGDYGYTF
v_call: TRBV28
j_call: TRBJ1-2
clone_size: NA
d_call: NA

cdr3_nt: TGTGCCTGGAGTGTACGATGGGTGGGCGGCACTGAAGCTTTCTTT
cdr3_aa: CAWSVRWVGGTEAFF
v_call: TRBV30
j_call: TRBJ1-1
clone_size: NA
d_call: NA

cdr3_nt: TGTGCCAGCAGTTGGCGGGACGCGAGTTACGAGCAGTACTTC
cdr3_aa: CASSWRDASYEQYF
v_call: TRBV6-5
j_call: TRBJ2-7
clone_size: NA
d_call: NA

cdr3_nt: TGTGCCAGCAGCTTGGGAGCGGAAAAACTGTTTTTT
cdr3_aa: CASSLGAEKLFF
v_call: TRBV5-4
j_call: TRBJ1-4
clone_size: NA
d_call: NA

cdr3_nt: TGCGCCAGCAGACCGGGACAGGGGATGTTCGGGGAGCTGTTTTTT
cdr3_aa: CASRPGQGMFGELFF
v_call: TRBV5-1
j_call: TRBJ2-2
clone_size: NA
d_call: TRBD1

cdr3_nt: TGTGCCAGCACCATTTTGGGATACACGGGCCCTAGACCCTACAATGAGCAGTTCTTC
cdr3_aa: CASTILGYTGPRPYNEQFF
v_call: TRBV27
j_call: TRBJ2-1
clone_size: NA
d_call: NA

cdr3_nt: TGTGCCAGCAGCGTAGTCTGTGTTGTAAATTTGGGAGGGTACGAGCAGTACTTC
cdr3_aa: CASSVVCVVNLGGYEQYF
v_call: TRBV9
j_call: TRBJ2-7
clone_size: once
d_call: TRBD2

cdr3_nt: TGTGCCAGCTCTCCTAGCGGGAGGGAACATGAGCAGTTCTTC
cdr3_aa: CASSPSGREHEQFF
v_call: TRBV18
j_call: TRBJ2-1
clone_size: NA
d_call: TRBD2

cdr3_nt: TGTGCCAGCAGCTTAGAAGCTGGTGAAGCTTTCTTT
cdr3_aa: CASSLEAGEAFF
v_call: TRBV7-9
j_call: TRBJ1-1
clone_size: NA
d_call: NA

cdr3_nt: TGCAGTGCTAGACCGCGGGACGAGCAGTACTTC
cdr3_aa: CSARPRDEQYF
v_call: TRBV20-1
j_call: TRBJ2-7
clone_size: NA
d_call: NA

cdr3_nt: TGCGCCAGCAGCCCCCTCGGGGGGAATGAAAAACTGTTTTTT
cdr3_aa: CASSPLGGNEKLFF
v_call: TRBV5-1
j_call: TRBJ1-4
clone_size: NA
d_call: NA